Below are 23 T cell receptor beta chains sequenced from a single sample in a study of T-cell memory formation after mild COVID-19. From the 5' RACE reads, TCRdb called clonotypes with MiXCR, one entry per CDR3 protein. The sample lists over 60,000 distinct CDR3 sequences; over 15% were seen once. Sequenced material: PBMCs or a T cell subset sorted from them (not recorded which). Source of these receptors: an adult woman who had mild COVID-19 (a few samples of this study predate the infection). Cell type and time point are not known.

This chain joins TRBV12-3 or TRBV12-4 and TRBJ2-5; 8 bases fit TRBD2. The CDR3 runs to 14 residues. V gave up 8 bases and J gave up 5 bases; unmatched junction bases: 10. Written as DNA, the CDR3 is TGTGCCAGCGATACCGGGGGGGAGAAGGAGACCCAGTACTTC. Translation: CASDTGGEKETQYF.

The gene calls are TRBV6-5 and TRBJ2-1; TRBD2 aligns across 11 bases. The CDR3 totals 15 residues. Trimming cost V 6 bases and J 4 bases; bases outside gene matches: 5. Germline CDR1 MNHEY, CDR2 SVGAGI. As DNA, the CDR3 is TGTGCCAGCAGACTCACTAGCGGGAGTTACAATGAGCAGTTCTTC. It is translated as CASRLTSGSYNEQFF.

The chain couples TRBV5-1 to TRBJ1-6; maybe TRBD1 (5 bases). CDR1 SGHRS and CDR2 YFSETQ come from the germline V gene. V was clipped by 5 bases and J by 6 bases, with 18 bases between them. This CDR3 has 16 residues. The CDR3 DNA is TGCGCCAGCAGTCCAGAACCAGGGATGGGTAATTCACCCCTCCACTTT. Translated: CASSPEPGMGNSPLHF.

This rearrangement joins TRBV5-4 to TRBJ2-3; D remains unclear. The CDR3 is made up of 15 amino acids. CDR1 and CDR2 from the germline V gene are SGHNT and YYREEE (reference sequence). Trimming stripped 4 bases from V and 2 bases from J, with 14 bases between. The CDR3 is CASSGPGSSTDTQYF. In nucleotides, the CDR3 is TGTGCCAGCAGCGGGCCCGGGTCTTCCACAGATACGCAGTATTTT.

The chain combines TRBV15 with TRBJ1-2; TRBD1 matches 9 bases. This CDR3 spans 16 amino acids. Germline trimming cut 0 bases from V and 2 bases from J; bases unmatched to any gene: 4. CDR1 LNHNV and CDR2 YYDKDF come from the germline V gene (reference sequence). CDR3 sequence reads: CATSRDRDRANYGYTF. CDR3 DNA: TGTGCCACCAGCAGAGATCGGGACAGGGCAAACTATGGCTACACCTTC. Combining the CDR3 with reference TRBV15 and TRBJ1-2 gives the whole variable domain DAMVIQNPRYQVTQFGKPVTLSCSQTLNHNVMYWYQQKSSQAPKLLFHYYDKDFNNEADTPDNFQSRRPNTSFCFLDIRSPGLGDTAMYLCATSRDRDRANYGYTFGSGTRLTVV.

This sequence joins TRBV5-1 and TRBJ2-1; D may be TRBD2 (5 bases). The CDR3 covers 16 residues. Germline loops: CDR1 SGHRS, CDR2 YFSETQ. Trimming took off 0 bases at V and 2 bases at J, with 12 bases between the two ends. CDR3 in DNA: TGCGCCAGCAGCTTGGCTGAGGGCTTACCCTACAATGAGCAGTTCTTC. Residues: CASSLAEGLPYNEQFF.

The V call is TRBV6-5, the J call TRBJ2-7; TRBD2 aligns across 9 bases. The germline CDR1 and CDR2 sequences are MNHEY and SVGAGI. This CDR3 region has 15 residues. The ends lost 5 bases at V and 4 bases at J; junction bases unmatched: 9. The CDR3 sequence: CASSLASGTRYEQYF. CDR3 DNA: TGTGCCAGCAGTCTCGCTAGCGGGACCCGTTACGAGCAGTACTTC.

The chain links TRBV5-5 to TRBJ2-7; D may be TRBD1 (5 bases). This CDR3 has 14 residues. CDR1 and CDR2 from the germline V gene are SGHKS and YYEKEE (reference sequence). The ends were cut back, 3 bases at V and 0 bases at J, with 10 bases in the middle. The CDR3 here is CASSSGHFSYEQYF. The CDR3 region has the DNA TGTGCCAGCAGCTCAGGACACTTCTCCTACGAGCAGTACTTC.

This clonotype was found a few times. The chain uses TRBV12-3 or TRBV12-4 and TRBJ2-7, with D possibly being TRBD2 (6 bases). The CDR3 has 13 amino acids. The V end lost 5 bases, the J end lost 6 bases, and 14 bases lay between the germline ends. The CDR3 protein is CASSSRRGGEQYF. In nucleotides, the CDR3 is TGTGCCAGCAGTAGTCGTAGGGGAGGCGAGCAGTACTTC.

This clonotype was counted a few times. The chain employs TRBV7-6 and TRBJ1-1, with TRBD1 identical over 9 bases. The germline V gene has CDR1 SGHVS and CDR2 FNYEAQ. This CDR3 is built from 15 residues. J lost 0 bases, V lost 2 bases, and 1 base had no gene match. CDR3 coding DNA: TGTGCCAGCAGCTTAACAGGGGGCTTGAACACTGAAGCTTTCTTT. Encoded protein: CASSLTGGLNTEAFF.

This clonotype has only one observation. V gene TRBV24-1 combines with J gene TRBJ2-3; either TRBD1 or TRBD2 may supply D (5 bases each). This CDR3 has 18 residues. Per the germline V gene, CDR1 is KGHDR and CDR2 is SFDVKD. The germline V and J ends were trimmed by 3 bases and 2 bases, with 20 bases remaining between them. The CDR3 nucleotides are TGTGCCACCAGTGATCCCGGGGCGTCCGTATCATACACAGATACGCAGTATTTT. This gives the protein CATSDPGASVSYTDTQYF.

The gene calls are TRBV7-9 and TRBJ2-3; 7 nucleotides line up with TRBD2. This CDR3 spans 15 amino acids. Germline-derived CDR1 and CDR2 are SEHNR and FQNEAQ (reference sequence). J was trimmed by 4 bases and V by 2 bases; bases with no gene match: 6. CDR3 sequence: CASSLLVAGADTQYF. CDR3 DNA sequence: TGTGCCAGCAGCTTATTGGTGGCGGGGGCAGATACGCAGTATTTT.

The CDR3 loop reads CASSFFPGSGEQYF. The DNA for the CDR3 is TGTGCCAGCAGTTTTTTTCCAGGGAGTGGCGAGCAGTACTTC. The V call is TRBV27, the J call TRBJ2-7; perhaps D is TRBD1 or TRBD2 (5 bases each). The ends were cut back, 3 bases at V and 6 bases at J, with 15 bases in the middle. Looked up from germline, CDR1 is MNHEY and CDR2 is SMNVEV (reference sequence). CDR3 length equals 14 residues.

V usage is TRBV12-3 or TRBV12-4 and J usage is TRBJ1-4, with 7 bases that match TRBD1. V was clipped by 6 bases and J by 7 bases; unmatched bases: 11. This CDR3 is built from 15 residues. CDR3 sequence (DNA): TGTGCCAGCAGCGATCCGGGACAGCGACGTGAAAAACTGTTTTTT. Encoded protein: CASSDPGQRREKLFF.

This clonotype showed up just a few times. V usage is TRBV9 and J usage is TRBJ2-7, with a weak D call TRBD2 (5 bases). V lost 1 base, J lost 0 bases, and 14 bases lay in between. This CDR3 contains 16 residues. Germline V gene data show CDR1 as SGDLS and CDR2 as YYNGEE. This CDR3 is CASSVTPGGGSYEQYF. CDR3 sequence (DNA): TGTGCCAGCAGCGTAACCCCCGGAGGAGGCTCCTACGAGCAGTACTTC.

This clonotype showed up just a few times. The chain is built from TRBV12-3 or TRBV12-4 and TRBJ2-3; the match to TRBD1 covers 11 bases. Trimming removed 6 bases from V and 4 bases from J; junction bases left unmatched: 6. The CDR3 extends over 15 amino acids. The CDR3 nucleotides are TGTGCCAGCAGCCCACGGGACAGGGGGGCAGATACGCAGTATTTT. Translation: CASSPRDRGADTQYF.

This clonotype showed up just a few times. J is TRBJ2-7 and V is TRBV20-1; tentative D call: TRBD1 (5 bases). Germline CDR1 DFQATT, CDR2 SNEGSKA (reference sequence). This CDR3 spans 12 amino acids. V lost 1 base to trimming and J lost 6 bases, with 10 bases between them. The CDR3 loop reads CSARGAGLEQYF. CDR3 nucleotide sequence: TGCAGTGCTAGAGGAGCAGGGCTCGAGCAGTACTTC.

In its sample, this clonotype was seen a few times. The rearrangement joins TRBV5-1 to TRBJ2-2; 9 bases are shared with TRBD1. V was pared by 2 bases and J by 7 bases, with 3 bases of the junction left unmatched. Per germline, CDR1 SGHRS and CDR2 YFSETQ. The CDR3 is 14 amino acids. CDR3: CASSFGTGIGELFF. The CDR3 DNA sequence: TGCGCCAGCAGCTTCGGGACAGGGATCGGGGAGCTGTTTTTT.

The chain couples TRBV7-9 to TRBJ1-1; D perhaps matches TRBD1 (5 bases). Germline V gives CDR1 SEHNR, CDR2 FQNEAQ (reference sequence). Trimming took 5 bases from V and 5 from J, leaving 9 bases between them. The CDR3 totals 12 residues. CDR3 coding DNA: TGTGCCAGCAGCACAGGAGGGACTGAAGCTTTCTTT. Residues: CASSTGGTEAFF.

This chain links TRBV7-9 with TRBJ1-1; a weak D match, TRBD1 (6 bases). Germline V gives CDR1 SEHNR, CDR2 FQNEAQ (reference sequence). V was pared by 5 bases and J by 8 bases, with 18 bases between. The CDR3 totals 14 residues. CDR3 amino acids: CASSDGGAAREAFF. The CDR3 coding sequence is TGTGCCAGCAGCGACGGGGGGGCGGCCCGAGAAGCTTTCTTT.

This clonotype was observed a few times. Here the CDR3 DNA reads TGTGCCAGCAGCTCCGTCGGACTAGCGGGTCCAGATACGCAGTATTTT. Encoded protein: CASSSVGLAGPDTQYF. V usage is TRBV11-2 and J usage is TRBJ2-3; 11 bases line up with TRBD2. CDR1 and CDR2 from the germline V gene are SGHAT and FQNNGV. This CDR3 has 16 residues. V lost 4 bases to trimming and J lost 4 bases; unmatched junction nucleotides: 7.

The rearrangement links TRBV20-1 to TRBJ2-1; a weak D match, TRBD2 (6 bases). Germline assignment: CDR1 DFQATT and CDR2 SNEGSKA (reference sequence). V was shortened by 5 bases and J by 0 bases, with 11 bases between the two germline ends. The CDR3 is 14 amino acids. DNA for the CDR3: TGCAGTGCTGAGCGGGTTAGCTCCTACAATGAGCAGTTCTTC. As protein: CSAERVSSYNEQFF.

This clonotype came up once. Given a much more abundant clone one base away, this may be a read error. The rearrangement uses TRBV20-1 and TRBJ1-1; D is possibly TRBD1 (5 bases). The V and J ends lost 0 bases and 5 bases respectively, with 7 bases between them. Germline CDR1 is DFQATT and CDR2 is SNEGSKA (reference sequence). The CDR3 length is 12 residues. The CDR3 DNA is TGCAGTGCTAGAGACAGGGAGACTGAAGCTTTCTTT. Translated: CSARDRETEAFF.